This T cell receptor (beta chain) was recovered during a study of shared clonotypes between healthy human individuals. Genomic DNA of every subset was divided equally among multiple immunoSEQ plates. Clones were sequenced by immunoSEQ multiplex PCR, and TCRdb holds only the in-frame ones, with some missing. The repertoire holds 2.3 million or so clones, with approximately 93% as singletons. The CDR3 extends over 13 amino acids. CDR1 and CDR2 from the germline V gene are MNHNY and SVGAGI (reference sequence). V was pared by 6 bases and J by 5 bases, with 6 bases of the junction left unmatched. Every donor was a Caucasian adult from Nashville, Tennessee. This clone was recorded a few times.

The chain joins TRBV6-6 to TRBJ1-1; 7 bases map to TRBD1. Sequenced material: naive CD4+ T cells from PBMCs. Indicated subset: CD45RA+ positively selected. The sequence came from a man aged 18 to 30 in good health. Some clones in this sample may be carry-over from other donors' samples. CDR3 coding DNA: TGTGCCAGCAGGCCAGGGGGGTCAACTGAAGCTTTCTTT. Protein sequence: CASRPGGSTEAFF.